Here is one T cell receptor beta chain with its context. It has no known antigen specificity. One base away there is no much larger clone; base qualities are not given. The trial excluded patients who had a history of autoimmune disease or who were on systemic immunosuppression. Peripheral blood for TCR sequencing was drawn from every dose cohort at baseline, at cycle 4 day 1 and at cycle 7 day 1. The samples were taken from a phase I, first-in-human, multicenter, open-label dose-escalation trial of ivuxolimab. Adults with locally advanced or metastatic head and neck squamous cell, hepatocellular, melanoma or renal cell carcinoma were enrolled in the trial. CD4+ and CD8+ T cells were sorted separately from peripheral blood before TCR sequencing. To sequence the TCRbeta CDR3 region, genomic DNA was isolated from the sorted cells. The immunoSEQ Assay was used to sequence the TCRbeta CDR3 regions. TCRdb stores this immuneACCESS table with in-frame sequences only. Part of the clones is absent; in the studies checked, under half of the shortfall reflects unresolved V genes, and no reason is known for the rest. The sample contains roughly 71,000 clones, approximately 90% of them found a single time. Around 0.56% of the sample goes to the ten largest clones.

The sample originates from a study of OX40 agonist ivuxolimab in advanced cancers. Looking at the study overall: Ivuxolimab, which targeted the costimulatory receptor OX40 (CD134), was an agonistic, fully human IgG2 monoclonal antibody. Intravenous ivuxolimab was administered to patients every 2 weeks at six dose levels: 0.01, 0.1, 0.3, 1.5, 3 and 10 mg/kg. Among the 52 dose-escalation patients, around 20 had hepatocellular carcinoma, about 15 melanoma, 9 renal cell carcinoma and 9 head and neck cancer. A male proportion of around 81% and a mean age of approximately 62 years, ranging from 23 to 79, were recorded for the dose-escalation cohort. Patients were allowed to have had prior anti-PD-1, anti-PD-L1 or anti-CTLA-4 therapy, and approximately 37% of the dose-escalation patients had been treated with checkpoint inhibitors. Partial responses occurred in three dose-escalation patients, of whom one had hepatocellular carcinoma and two had cutaneous melanoma. The purpose of peripheral TCRbeta sequencing was to test whether ivuxolimab changed TCR sequence diversity and led to clonal T-cell expansion. The paper reports the monotherapy dose-escalation portion (N of about 54 patients) of the phase I ivuxolimab trial.

Study-wide findings and limitations: Which antigens the clonally expanded peripheral T cells were specific for was not determined. At doses of 0.1 to 3.0 mg/kg, clonal expansion of both CD4+ and CD8+ T cells in blood was seen between baseline and week 6. Low levels of normalized T-cell clonal expansion were also seen in some nonresponding patients. After ivuxolimab, CD8+ T cells had more expanded clones than CD4+ T cells on average. Partial responders in the 0.1-3.0 mg/kg groups had among the lowest normalized peripheral clonal expansion, especially among CD8+ T cells.

The source is an adult with an advanced solid tumor such as melanoma, head and neck, liver or kidney cancer. The sequenced sample was CD4+ or CD8+ T cells sorted from blood, obtained in a trial of the OX40 agonist ivuxolimab.

The CDR3 has the sequence CASRGVSGNTIYF. The sequence in DNA is TGTGCCAGCAGGGGCGTCTCTGGAAACACCATATATTTT. In this chain, TRBV6-5 is recombined with TRBJ1-3; the D gene assignment is ambiguous. The CDR3 runs 13 amino acids, cysteine and phenylalanine included. The DNA shown is the 39-base CDR3, in frame from base 1. According to the germline V gene, CDR1 reads MNHEY and CDR2 reads SVGAGI. Deletion took 6 bases off V and 0 bases off J, with a span of 6 bases between the germline ends.